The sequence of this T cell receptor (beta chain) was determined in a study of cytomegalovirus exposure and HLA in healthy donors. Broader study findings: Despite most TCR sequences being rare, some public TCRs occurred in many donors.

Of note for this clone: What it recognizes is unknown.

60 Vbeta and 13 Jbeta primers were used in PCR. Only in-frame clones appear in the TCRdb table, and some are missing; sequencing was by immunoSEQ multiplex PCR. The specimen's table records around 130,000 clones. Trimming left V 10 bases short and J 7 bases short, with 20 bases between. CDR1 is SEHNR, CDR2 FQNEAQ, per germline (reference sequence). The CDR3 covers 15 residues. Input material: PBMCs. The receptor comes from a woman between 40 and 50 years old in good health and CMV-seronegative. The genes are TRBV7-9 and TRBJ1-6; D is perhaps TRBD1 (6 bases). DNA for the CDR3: TGTGCCACCGAAGCATCTACAGGGCCAAATTCACCCCTCCACTTT. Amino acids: CATEASTGPNSPLHF.